A selection of T cell receptor beta chains follows, all from one sample in a study of CD8 T cells in ankylosing spondylitis. TCRdb called the 5' RACE reads again in MiXCR, with one record for every CDR3 protein. The sample records about 800,000 distinct CDR3 sequences, approximately 10% being singletons. Material: blood, either unsorted or a sorted T cell fraction (not recorded which). The receptors originated from a male donor with ankylosing spondylitis. Both conserved end residues are part of each CDR3. D genes are given only for firm matches. The size entry is marked missing in some rows and otherwise reads once, few, many or a size class.

.	TRBJ2-7	TRBV7-2	.	TGTGCCAGCAGCTTAGGTGGCGGCCCTATCTCCTACGAGCAGTACTTC	CASSLGGGPISYEQYF
few	TRBJ1-2	TRBV6-1	.	TGTGCCAGCAGTGCCGGGGGGTTTCGAGGCTACACCTTC	CASSAGGFRGYTF
few	TRBJ2-7	TRBV5-1	TRBD1	TGCGCCAGCAGCTGGGAGGGACAGGGTCGCGAGCAGTACTTC	CASSWEGQGREQYF
few	TRBJ2-1	TRBV29-1	TRBD2	TGCAGCGTTGATACTAGCGGGAGCTATGAGCAGTTCTTC	CSVDTSGSYEQFF
many	TRBJ1-1	TRBV5-1	TRBD1	TGCGCCAGCAGCTGGCAGACAGGGGTCGGCACTGAAGCTTTCTTT	CASSWQTGVGTEAFF
.	TRBJ1-1	TRBV11-2	.	TGTGCCAGCAGCTTATATCCGGCCCGAGGAAACACTGAAGCTTTCTTT	CASSLYPARGNTEAFF
many	TRBJ2-2	TRBV29-1	.	TGCAGCGTTGACCAGGATCGCCGGGAGCTGTTTTTT	CSVDQDRRELFF
many	TRBJ2-1	TRBV15	TRBD2	TGTGCCACTAACCGGCTAGCGGGTAAGAATGAGCAGTTCTTC	CATNRLAGKNEQFF
.	TRBJ2-5	TRBV7-2	.	TGTGCCAGCAGCCTCCCGACTAGTCGAGAGACCCAGTACTTC	CASSLPTSRETQYF
.	TRBJ2-1	TRBV6-2/TRBV6-3	TRBD2	TGTGCCAGCAGGTACACTAGCGGGGCCTACAATGAGCAGTTCTTC	CASRYTSGAYNEQFF
few	TRBJ1-1	TRBV10-3	.	TGTGCCATCAGTGACCCGGCCGTTGGAGACACTGAAGCTTTCTTT	CAISDPAVGDTEAFF
few	TRBJ2-7	TRBV18	TRBD2	TGTGCCAGCTCACCTACTAGCGGGGGGGCCGACTACGAGCAGTACTTC	CASSPTSGGADYEQYF
.	TRBJ2-1	TRBV7-8	TRBD2	TGTGCCAGCAGCTTAGACGGGGAGGGCGGCTACAATGAGCAGTTCTTC	CASSLDGEGGYNEQFF
many	TRBJ2-2	TRBV30	.	TGTGCCTGGAGTAGGCGGGGACCCAACACCGGGGAGCTGTTTTTT	CAWSRRGPNTGELFF
few	TRBJ2-7	TRBV2	TRBD1	TGTGCCAGTAAGGGACAGATCATAAGTTACGAGCAGTACTTC	CASKGQIISYEQYF
many	TRBJ2-7	TRBV10-3	TRBD2	TGTGCCTCGGGGGGTTCGGGCGAGCAGTACTTC	CASGGSGEQYF
few	TRBJ1-1	TRBV13	.	TGTGCCAGCAGCTATCAGTGGACTGAAGCTTTCTTT	CASSYQWTEAFF
many	TRBJ2-7	TRBV10-3	TRBD1	TGTGCCATCAGTGATAGGACAGGGCTCTACGAGCAGTACTTC	CAISDRTGLYEQYF
few	TRBJ2-1	TRBV7-9	TRBD1	TGTGCCAGCAGGCCCGACAGGGAATATCGGCATGAGCAGTTCTTC	CASRPDREYRHEQFF
many	TRBJ2-5	TRBV7-2	.	TGTGCCAGCAGCCTCCACCAAACAGAGCAAGAGACCCAGTACTTC	CASSLHQTEQETQYF
many	TRBJ2-7	TRBV7-2	.	TGTGCCAGCAGCTTCTCTGGAGGGTACGAGCAGTACTTC	CASSFSGGYEQYF
few	TRBJ1-2	TRBV7-9	.	TGTGCCAGCAGCTTAGGGGGGGCCAGGGACTATGGCTACACCTTC	CASSLGGARDYGYTF
.	TRBJ2-7	TRBV7-8	.	TGTGCCAGCAGCTTAGCCCCATATACAGGGTCCTACGAGCAGTACTTC	CASSLAPYTGSYEQYF
few	TRBJ2-3	TRBV6-6	.	TGTGCCAGCTCCAGGGTGGGTACGCAGTATTTT	CASSRVGTQYF
few	TRBJ2-5	TRBV10-3	.	TGTGCCATCAGTGAGAGTGACCCGGGGACCCAGTACTTC	CAISESDPGTQYF
many	TRBJ2-7	TRBV29-1	.	TGCAGCGTGCTCTTACTACCGTACGAGCAGTACTTC	CSVLLLPYEQYF
.	TRBJ1-2	TRBV7-9	.	TGTGCCAGCAGCTTAAGTACCGAGGCCTACACCTTC	CASSLSTEAYTF
few	TRBJ2-7	TRBV6-5	TRBD2	TGTGCCAGCAGTTGGGGGACTAGCGGGGGGAAATCCCAGTACTTC	CASSWGTSGGKSQYF
.	TRBJ2-1	TRBV5-1	TRBD1	TGCGCCAGCAGCCTAACGGGACAGAGCTCCTACAATGAGCAGTTCTTC	CASSLTGQSSYNEQFF
.	TRBJ2-7	TRBV20-1	.	TGCAGTGCTAGACCAGACGCCTACGAGCAGTACTTC	CSARPDAYEQYF
few	TRBJ2-5	TRBV27	.	TGTGCCAGCGGCGCGGCGGGGCAAGAGACCCAGTACTTC	CASGAAGQETQYF
.	TRBJ2-7	TRBV5-1	TRBD2	TGCGCCAGCAGTAAAAGGGAGGGCGAGGGTTTCACCTACGAGCAGTACTTC	CASSKREGEGFTYEQYF
.	TRBJ1-2	TRBV28	.	TGTGCCAGCAGTTTAAGTAACCAGTTTTATGGCTACACCTTC	CASSLSNQFYGYTF
few	TRBJ2-1	TRBV7-9	TRBD2	TGTGCCAGCAGCCCAAGAGGACTAGCGGGAGTAGGAAATGAGCAGTTCTTC	CASSPRGLAGVGNEQFF
.	TRBJ1-5	TRBV4-3	.	TGCGCCAGCAGCCAAGATATTGGGCAGCCCCAGCATTTT	CASSQDIGQPQHF
few	TRBJ2-7	TRBV2	.	TGTGCCAGCAGTGACCAGGATTACGAGCAGTACTTC	CASSDQDYEQYF
few	TRBJ1-2	TRBV29-1	.	TGCAGCGGGGCAACGGGACACTCTAATGGCTACACCTTC	CSGATGHSNGYTF
.	TRBJ2-3	TRBV4-3	TRBD2	TGCGCCAGCAGCCGGGCTAGCGGGAGCCCAGATACGCAGTATTTT	CASSRASGSPDTQYF
many	TRBJ2-3	TRBV6-2/TRBV6-3	.	TGTGCCAGCGGGAGTAGGGCAGATACGCAGTATTTT	CASGSRADTQYF
many	TRBJ2-3	TRBV6-2/TRBV6-3	.	TGTGCCAGCAGTTACTCGAGGGGCAGGTCGGACGAGGATACGCAGTATTTT	CASSYSRGRSDEDTQYF
.	TRBJ1-1	TRBV7-9	TRBD1	TGTGCCAGCAGCCCAGGGACAGGGAGGGCTGAAGCTTTCTTT	CASSPGTGRAEAFF
few	TRBJ2-7	TRBV20-1	TRBD1	TGCAGTGCTAGACAGGGGGCAGGGCCCTCCTACGAGCAGTACTTC	CSARQGAGPSYEQYF
many	TRBJ2-7	TRBV12-3/TRBV12-4	.	TGTGCCAGCAGTTTCTTGGACGAGCAGTACTTC	CASSFLDEQYF
few	TRBJ2-1	TRBV5-1	TRBD2	TGCGCCAGCAGTCGGAGAGGGACTAGCGGGGGTCGCGAAGGTGAGCAGTTCTTC	CASSRRGTSGGREGEQFF
.	TRBJ1-2	TRBV5-1	TRBD1	TGCGCCAGCAGCCCGACAGGGGATGGCTACACCTTC	CASSPTGDGYTF